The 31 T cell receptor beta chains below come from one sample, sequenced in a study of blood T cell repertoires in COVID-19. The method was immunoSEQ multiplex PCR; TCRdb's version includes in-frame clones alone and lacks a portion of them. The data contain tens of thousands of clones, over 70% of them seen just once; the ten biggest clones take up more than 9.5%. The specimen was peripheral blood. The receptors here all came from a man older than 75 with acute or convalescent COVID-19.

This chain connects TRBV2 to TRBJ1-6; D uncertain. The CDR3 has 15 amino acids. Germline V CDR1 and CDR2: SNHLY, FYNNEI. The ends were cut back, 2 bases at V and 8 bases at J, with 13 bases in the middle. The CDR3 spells CASSESRGDYSPLHF. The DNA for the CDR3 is TGTGCCAGCAGTGAATCAAGAGGTGATTATTCACCCCTCCACTTT.

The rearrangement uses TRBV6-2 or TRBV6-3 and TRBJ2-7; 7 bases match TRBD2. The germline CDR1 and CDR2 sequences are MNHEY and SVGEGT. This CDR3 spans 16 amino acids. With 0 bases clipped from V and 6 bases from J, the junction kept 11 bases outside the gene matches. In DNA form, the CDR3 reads TGTGCCAGCAGTTACTCTCGGGGGAGGGGAAGGGTCGAGCAGTACTTC. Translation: CASSYSRGRGRVEQYF.

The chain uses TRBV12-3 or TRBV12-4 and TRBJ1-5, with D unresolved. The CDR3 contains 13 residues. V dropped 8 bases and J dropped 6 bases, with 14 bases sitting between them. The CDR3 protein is CASQNGELQPQHF. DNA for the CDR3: TGTGCCAGCCAAAACGGGGAGCTTCAGCCCCAGCATTTT.

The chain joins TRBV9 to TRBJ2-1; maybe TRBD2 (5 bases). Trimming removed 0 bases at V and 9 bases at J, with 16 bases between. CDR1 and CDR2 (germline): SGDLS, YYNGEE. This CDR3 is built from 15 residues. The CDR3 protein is CASSVDVAGRGEQFF. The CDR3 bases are TGTGCCAGCAGCGTAGACGTCGCTGGTCGGGGTGAGCAGTTCTTC.

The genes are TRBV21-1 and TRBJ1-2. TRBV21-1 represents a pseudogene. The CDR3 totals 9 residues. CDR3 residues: CAPSYGYTF. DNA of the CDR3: TGTGCCCCGAGCTATGGCTACACCTTC.

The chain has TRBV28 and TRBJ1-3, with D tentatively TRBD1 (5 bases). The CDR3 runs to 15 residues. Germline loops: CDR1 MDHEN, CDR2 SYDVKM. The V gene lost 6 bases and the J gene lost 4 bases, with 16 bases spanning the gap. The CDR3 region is CASSFGTANGNTIYF. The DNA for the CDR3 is TGTGCCAGCAGCTTCGGGACTGCCAACGGAAACACCATATATTTT.

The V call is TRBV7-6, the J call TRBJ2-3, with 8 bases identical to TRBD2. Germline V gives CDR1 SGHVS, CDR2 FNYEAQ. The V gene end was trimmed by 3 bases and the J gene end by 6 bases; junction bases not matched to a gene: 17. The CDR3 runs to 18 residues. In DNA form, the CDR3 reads TGTGCCAGCAGCTTGAGCCCTGGGACGGGGGGGCGAACCGATACGCAGTATTTT. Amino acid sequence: CASSLSPGTGGRTDTQYF.

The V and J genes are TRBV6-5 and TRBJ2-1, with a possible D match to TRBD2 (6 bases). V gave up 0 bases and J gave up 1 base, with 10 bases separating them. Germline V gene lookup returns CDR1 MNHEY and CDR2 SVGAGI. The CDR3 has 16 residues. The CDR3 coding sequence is TGTGCCAGCAGTTACTCAATAGCGGAGTCCTACAATGAGCAGTTCTTC. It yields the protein CASSYSIAESYNEQFF.

The CDR3 sequence is CASRDRLNQPQHF. CDR3 nucleotide sequence: TGTGCCAGCCGGGACAGGCTCAATCAGCCCCAGCATTTT. This sequence joins TRBV2 and TRBJ1-5, with 8 bases fitting TRBD1. With 8 bases clipped from V and 3 bases from J, the junction kept 3 bases outside the gene matches. The CDR3 is 13 amino acids. Germline values: CDR1 SNHLY, CDR2 FYNNEI.

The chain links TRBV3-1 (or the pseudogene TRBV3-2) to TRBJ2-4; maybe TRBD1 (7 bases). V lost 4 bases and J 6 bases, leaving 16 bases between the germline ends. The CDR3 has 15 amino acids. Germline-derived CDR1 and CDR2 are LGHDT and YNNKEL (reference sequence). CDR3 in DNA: TGTGCCAGCAGCCGGACAAACCAGGGGGGAAACATTCAGTACTTC. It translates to CASSRTNQGGNIQYF.

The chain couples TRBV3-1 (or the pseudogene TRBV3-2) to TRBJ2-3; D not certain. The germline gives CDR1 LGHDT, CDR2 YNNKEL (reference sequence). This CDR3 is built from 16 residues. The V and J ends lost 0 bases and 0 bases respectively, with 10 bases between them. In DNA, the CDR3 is TGTGCCAGCAGCCAAGATCCCCAGAGGAGCACAGATACGCAGTATTTT. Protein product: CASSQDPQRSTDTQYF.

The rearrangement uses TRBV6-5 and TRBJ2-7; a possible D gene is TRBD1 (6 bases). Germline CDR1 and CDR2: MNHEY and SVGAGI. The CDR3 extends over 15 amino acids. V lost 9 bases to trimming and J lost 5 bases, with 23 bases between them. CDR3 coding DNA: TGTGCCAGTGGGTCCTGGGGGACAAACTTCGACGAGCAGTACTTC. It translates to CASGSWGTNFDEQYF.

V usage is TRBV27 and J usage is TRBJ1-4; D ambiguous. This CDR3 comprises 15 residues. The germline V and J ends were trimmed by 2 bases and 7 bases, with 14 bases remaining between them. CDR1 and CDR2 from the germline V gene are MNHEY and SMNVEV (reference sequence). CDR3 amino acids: CASSLSTGRIEKLFF. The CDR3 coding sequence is TGTGCCAGCAGTTTAAGTACGGGGAGGATTGAAAAACTGTTTTTT.

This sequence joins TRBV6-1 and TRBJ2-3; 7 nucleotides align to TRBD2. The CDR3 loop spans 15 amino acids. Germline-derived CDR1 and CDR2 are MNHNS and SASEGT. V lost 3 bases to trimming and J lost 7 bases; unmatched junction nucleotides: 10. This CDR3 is CASSDPGGSKHTQYF. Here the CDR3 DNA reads TGTGCCAGCAGTGATCCTGGCGGGAGTAAACATACGCAGTATTTT.

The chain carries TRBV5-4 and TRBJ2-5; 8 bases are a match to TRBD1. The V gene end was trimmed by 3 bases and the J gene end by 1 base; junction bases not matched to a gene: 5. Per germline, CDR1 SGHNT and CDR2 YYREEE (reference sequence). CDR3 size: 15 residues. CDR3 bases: TGTGCCAGCAGCTCGGGACAGGCCCGCCAAGAGACCCAGTACTTC. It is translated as CASSSGQARQETQYF.

CDR3 region: CASSWGGPGYGYTF. CDR3 coding DNA: TGTGCCAGCAGTTGGGGGGGGCCCGGCTATGGCTACACCTTC. The J gene is TRBJ1-2, the V gene TRBV6-5; the D gene is possibly TRBD1 (6 bases). The germline CDR1 and CDR2 sequences are MNHEY and SVGAGI. This CDR3 has 14 amino acids. V lost 4 bases and J 4 bases, leaving 13 bases between the germline ends.

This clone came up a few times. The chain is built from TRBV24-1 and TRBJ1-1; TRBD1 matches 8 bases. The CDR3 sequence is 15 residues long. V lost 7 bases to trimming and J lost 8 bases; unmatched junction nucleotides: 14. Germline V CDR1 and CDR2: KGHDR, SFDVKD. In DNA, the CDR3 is TGTGCCACCAGAGGGACAGGCGCTCTGGCACAAGAAGCTTTCTTT. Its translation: CATRGTGALAQEAFF.

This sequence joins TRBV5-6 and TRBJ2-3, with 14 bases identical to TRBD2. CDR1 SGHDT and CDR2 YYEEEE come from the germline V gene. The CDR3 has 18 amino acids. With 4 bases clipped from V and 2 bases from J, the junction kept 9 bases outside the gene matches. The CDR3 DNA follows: TGTGCCAGCAGCCCGGGACTAGCGGGAGCGGTCTTCACAGATACGCAGTATTTT. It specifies CASSPGLAGAVFTDTQYF.

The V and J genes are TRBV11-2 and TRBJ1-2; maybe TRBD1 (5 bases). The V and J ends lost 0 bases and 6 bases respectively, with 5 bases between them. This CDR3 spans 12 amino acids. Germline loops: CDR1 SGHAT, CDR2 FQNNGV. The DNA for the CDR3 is TGTGCCAGCAGCTTAGACAGGGATGGCTACACCTTC. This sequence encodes CASSLDRDGYTF.

The CDR3 protein is CASSRSLDASYEQYF. CDR3 nucleotides: TGTGCCAGCAGCAGATCTCTAGACGCCTCCTACGAGCAGTACTTC. J is TRBJ2-7 and V is TRBV21-1; TRBD2 was called by the table and not checked on the DNA. TRBV21-1 counts as a pseudogene. This CDR3 contains 15 residues.

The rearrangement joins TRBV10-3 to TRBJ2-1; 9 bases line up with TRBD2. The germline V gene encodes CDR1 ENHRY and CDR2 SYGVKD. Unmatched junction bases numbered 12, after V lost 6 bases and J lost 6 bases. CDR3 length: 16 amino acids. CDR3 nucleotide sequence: TGTGCCATCAGAGGCGGGGGGGCCTACGAATCCAATGAGCAGTTCTTC. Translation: CAIRGGGAYESNEQFF.

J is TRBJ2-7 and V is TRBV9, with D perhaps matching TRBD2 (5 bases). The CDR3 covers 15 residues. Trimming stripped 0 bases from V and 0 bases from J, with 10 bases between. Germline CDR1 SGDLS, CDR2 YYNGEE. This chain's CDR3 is CASSVAAGNSYEQYF. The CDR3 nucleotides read TGTGCCAGCAGCGTAGCGGCCGGGAACTCCTACGAGCAGTACTTC.

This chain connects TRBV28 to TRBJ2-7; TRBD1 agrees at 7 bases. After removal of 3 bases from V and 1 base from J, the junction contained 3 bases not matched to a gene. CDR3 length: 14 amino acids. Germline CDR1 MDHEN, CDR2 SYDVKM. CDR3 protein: CASSFSGQSYEQYF. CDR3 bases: TGTGCCAGCAGTTTTTCGGGACAGTCCTACGAGCAGTACTTC.

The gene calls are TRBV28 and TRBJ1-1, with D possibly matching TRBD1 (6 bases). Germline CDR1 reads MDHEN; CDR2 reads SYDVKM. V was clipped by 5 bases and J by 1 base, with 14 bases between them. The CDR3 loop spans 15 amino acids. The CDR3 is CASSRGTTANTEAFF. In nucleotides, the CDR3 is TGTGCCAGCAGTAGGGGGACGACAGCGAACACTGAAGCTTTCTTT.

The CDR3 reads CASSEGQGLTYEQYF. The CDR3, as DNA: TGTGCCAGCAGCGAGGGACAGGGTCTTACCTACGAGCAGTACTTC. The J gene is TRBJ2-7, the V gene TRBV9; TRBD1 agrees at 9 bases. Per germline, CDR1 SGDLS and CDR2 YYNGEE. V lost 3 bases and J lost 2; bases outside the gene matches: 6. The CDR3 has 15 residues. The entire variable domain, with the rest obtained from reference TRBV9 and TRBJ2-7, is as follows: DSGVTQTPKHLITATGQRVTLRCSPRSGDLSVYWYQQSLDQGLQFLIQYYNGEERAKGNILERFSAQQFPDLHSELNLSSLELGDSALYFCASSEGQGLTYEQYFGPGTRLTVT.

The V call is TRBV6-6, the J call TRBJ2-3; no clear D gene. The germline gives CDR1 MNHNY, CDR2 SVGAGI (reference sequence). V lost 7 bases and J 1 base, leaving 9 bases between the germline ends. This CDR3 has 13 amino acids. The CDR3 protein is CASMRPGTDTQYF. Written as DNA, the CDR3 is TGTGCCAGCATGCGGCCCGGCACAGATACGCAGTATTTT.

CDR3 bases: TGTGCCAGCTCACCAGAGATATCTTATGGCTACACCTTC. This translates into CASSPEISYGYTF. The rearrangement links TRBV18 to TRBJ1-2, with D hard to call. Germline CDR1 is KGHSH and CDR2 is LQKENI. This CDR3 has 13 residues. Trimming took off 2 bases at V and 5 bases at J, with 9 bases between the two ends.

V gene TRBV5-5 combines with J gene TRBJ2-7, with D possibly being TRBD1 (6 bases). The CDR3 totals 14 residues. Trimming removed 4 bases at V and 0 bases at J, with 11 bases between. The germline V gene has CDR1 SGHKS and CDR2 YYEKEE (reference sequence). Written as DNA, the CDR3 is TGTGCCAGCAGCCGGGACACCAGCTCCTACGAGCAGTACTTC. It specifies CASSRDTSSYEQYF.

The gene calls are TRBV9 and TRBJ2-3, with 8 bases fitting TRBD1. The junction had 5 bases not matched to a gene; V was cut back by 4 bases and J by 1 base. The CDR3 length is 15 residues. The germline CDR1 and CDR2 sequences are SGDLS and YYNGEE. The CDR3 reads CASSPPGQGTDTQYF. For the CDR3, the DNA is TGTGCCAGCAGCCCTCCGGGACAGGGCACAGATACGCAGTATTTT.

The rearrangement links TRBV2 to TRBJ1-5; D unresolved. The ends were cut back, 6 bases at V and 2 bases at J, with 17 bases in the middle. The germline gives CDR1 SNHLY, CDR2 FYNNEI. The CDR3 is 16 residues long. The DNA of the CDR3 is TGTGCCAGCAGCGTAGAGCGGGTAAGGGGCAATCAGCCCCAGCATTTT. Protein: CASSVERVRGNQPQHF.

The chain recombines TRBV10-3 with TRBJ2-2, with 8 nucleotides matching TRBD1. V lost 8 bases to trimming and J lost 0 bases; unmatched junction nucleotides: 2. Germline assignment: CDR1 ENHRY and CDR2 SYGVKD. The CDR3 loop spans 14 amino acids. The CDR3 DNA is TGTGCCATCGGGGACAGGACGAACACCGGGGAGCTGTTTTTT. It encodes CAIGDRTNTGELFF.